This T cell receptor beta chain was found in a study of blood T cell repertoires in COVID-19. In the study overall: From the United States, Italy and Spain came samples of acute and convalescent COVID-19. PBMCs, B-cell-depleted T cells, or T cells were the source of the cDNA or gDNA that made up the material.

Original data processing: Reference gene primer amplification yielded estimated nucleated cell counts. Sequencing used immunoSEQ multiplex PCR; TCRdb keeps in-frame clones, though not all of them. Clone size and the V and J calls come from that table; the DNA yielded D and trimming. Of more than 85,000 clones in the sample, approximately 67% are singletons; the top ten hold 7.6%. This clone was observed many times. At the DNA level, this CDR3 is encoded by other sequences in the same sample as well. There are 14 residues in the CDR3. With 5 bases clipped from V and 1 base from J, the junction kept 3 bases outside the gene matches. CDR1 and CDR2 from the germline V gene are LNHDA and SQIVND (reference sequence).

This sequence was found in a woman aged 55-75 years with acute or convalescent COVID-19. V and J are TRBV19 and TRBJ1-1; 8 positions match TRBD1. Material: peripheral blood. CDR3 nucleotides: TGTGCCAGTAGTGCCCAGGGGGCGAACACTGAAGCTTTCTTT. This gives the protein CASSAQGANTEAFF.